This T cell receptor beta chain was obtained from a study of pediatric ulcerative colitis. The germline V gene has CDR1 WNHNN and CDR2 SYGVQD (reference sequence). This CDR3 is built from 13 residues. Trimming took 6 bases from V and 9 from J, leaving 15 bases between them. Measured with immunoSEQ multiplex PCR; TCRdb has only the in-frame clones, and not every one. The data hold 55,000 to 65,000 clones, with 75% to 85% observed a single time. V is TRBV10-1 and J is TRBJ2-4; D might be TRBD1 (5 bases). The sample comprised blood. The TCR was taken from a boy younger than 18 with moderate ulcerative colitis. The CDR3 loop reads CASRIELRGIQYF. DNA of the CDR3: TGCGCCAGCAGGATAGAATTAAGGGGCATTCAGTACTTC.